What follows are 5 T cell receptor beta chains derived from one specimen sequenced in a study of blood T cell repertoires in COVID-19. Clones were read by immunoSEQ multiplex PCR, and TCRdb kept only the in-frame ones, dropping some. The sample holds about 52,000 clones; around 86% are singletons and the top ten take about 26%. Sequencing used peripheral blood. Source of these receptors: a woman older than 75 with acute or convalescent COVID-19.

V gene TRBV5-1 combines with J gene TRBJ1-1, with D perhaps TRBD1 (6 bases). Germline V gene data show CDR1 as SGHRS and CDR2 as YFSETQ. CDR3 size: 14 residues. Trimming took off 1 base at V and 3 bases at J, with 10 bases between the two ends. The CDR3 DNA follows: TGCGCCAGCAGCTTGAAGGGGGTGGACACTGAAGCTTTCTTT. This encodes CASSLKGVDTEAFF.

The chain joins TRBV7-8 to TRBJ2-1; 7 bases fit TRBD1. The germline gives CDR1 SGHVS, CDR2 FQNEAQ. V lost 7 bases to trimming and J lost 2 bases; unmatched junction nucleotides: 5. The CDR3 contains 14 residues. The CDR3 loop is CASTNRGPYNEQFF. Here the CDR3 DNA reads TGTGCCAGCACCAACAGGGGCCCCTACAATGAGCAGTTCTTC.

The chain is built from TRBV5-1 and TRBJ1-4, with TRBD1 matching 10 bases. This CDR3 is built from 14 residues. CDR1 and CDR2 from the germline V gene are SGHRS and YFSETQ. The junction had 4 bases not matched to a gene; V was cut back by 4 bases and J by 7 bases. CDR3 sequence (DNA): TGCGCCAGCAGCCACGGGACAGGGGTTGAAAAACTGTTTTTT. As protein: CASSHGTGVEKLFF.

This clone was counted only a few times. J is TRBJ1-4 and V is TRBV5-4, with TRBD1 identical over 7 bases. V shed 4 bases and J 0 bases; nucleotides not matched to a gene: 6. This CDR3 has 16 residues. Per germline, CDR1 SGHNT and CDR2 YYREEE (reference sequence). The CDR3 DNA is TGTGCCAGCAGCAAAGGACAGGAAGCAACTAATGAAAAACTGTTTTTT. It translates to CASSKGQEATNEKLFF.

V and J are TRBV4-1 and TRBJ1-1; no clear D gene. The V gene's germline CDR1 is MGHRA and CDR2 YSYEKL. The CDR3 length is 15 residues. V gave up 3 bases and J gave up 3 bases, with 14 bases separating them. CDR3 sequence (DNA): TGCGCCAGCAGCCACGCCCGAGGGTTCTACACTGAAGCTTTCTTT. Residues: CASSHARGFYTEAFF.